This is a list of T cell receptor beta chains from one sample in a study of blood T cells in healthy people across ages. TCRdb itself ran the 5' RACE reads through MiXCR, one entry per CDR3 protein. The sample contains around 500,000 distinct CDR3 sequences, around half of which appear only once. The sequencing sample was made of blood. The receptor source for this set is a man at least 80 years old in good health. CDR3s include the opening cysteine and the closing phenylalanine or tryptophan. The D gene is left open where the match is weak. Not all rows give a size; the values are once, few, many and, for expanded clones, a class.

>TRBJ1-5|.|.|TRBV12-3/TRBV12-4
CASSLALEQPQHF
TGTGCCAGCAGTTTAGCGCTAGAACAGCCCCAGCATTTT
>TRBJ2-3|once|.|TRBV6-6
CASSYDNTGPDTQYF
TGTGCCAGCAGTTACGACAATACAGGGCCAGATACGCAGTATTTT
>TRBJ2-1|.|.|TRBV7-3
CASSSSGTSDEQFF
TGTGCCAGCAGCTCTAGTGGGACAAGCGATGAGCAGTTCTTC
>TRBJ2-1|few|TRBD2|TRBV10-3
CAISTGTSGYNEQFF
TGTGCCATCAGTACCGGGACTAGCGGCTACAATGAGCAGTTCTTC
>TRBJ1-1|few|.|TRBV7-3
CASSSLNGGNTEAFF
TGTGCCAGCAGCTCCCTAAACGGGGGGAACACTGAAGCTTTCTTT
>TRBJ2-7|many|.|TRBV6-6
CASSRTVSSYEQYF
TGTGCCAGCAGCAGGACGGTTAGCTCCTACGAGCAGTACTTC
>TRBJ2-1|few|TRBD1|TRBV10-2
CASRRGEGAAYNEQFF
TGCGCCAGCAGACGCGGAGAGGGGGCTGCCTACAATGAGCAGTTCTTC
>TRBJ2-7|.|TRBD1|TRBV12-3/TRBV12-4
CASRPGTGNYEQYF
TGTGCCAGCAGACCTGGGACAGGTAACTACGAGCAGTACTTC
>TRBJ2-3|.|.|TRBV27
CASGLRGIVPDTQYF
TGTGCCAGCGGTTTAAGGGGAATAGTACCAGATACGCAGTATTTT
>TRBJ2-3|.|.|TRBV30
CAAQRIATDTQYF
TGTGCCGCGCAGCGGATAGCCACAGATACGCAGTATTTT
>TRBJ1-2|.|TRBD1|TRBV10-3
CAISGTDRVGGYTF
TGTGCCATCAGTGGGACGGACAGGGTAGGGGGCTACACCTTC
>TRBJ2-7|.|.|TRBV28
CASRSGAYEQYF
TGTGCCAGCAGGTCAGGGGCCTACGAGCAGTACTTC
>TRBJ2-7|.|TRBD1|TRBV28
CASSSTGDSSYEQYF
TGTGCCAGCAGTTCGACAGGGGATTCCTCCTACGAGCAGTACTTC
>TRBJ1-5|.|TRBD1|TRBV10-3
CAISDRENQPQHF
TGTGCCATCAGCGACAGGGAGAATCAGCCCCAGCATTTT
>TRBJ1-5|many|.|TRBV29-1
CSVGGRGQPQHF
TGCAGCGTTGGAGGGCGAGGCCAGCCCCAGCATTTT
>TRBJ1-4|once|.|TRBV7-9
CASSPPRTTEKLFF
TGTGCCAGCAGCCCCCCTCGGACTACCGAAAAACTGTTTTTT
>TRBJ1-5|.|.|TRBV5-5
CASSLSGATVVQPQHF
TGTGCCAGCAGCTTGTCTGGGGCCACGGTGGTACAGCCCCAGCATTTT
>TRBJ2-5|few|.|TRBV2
CAVGPKSGTQYF
TGTGCCGTAGGGCCTAAATCGGGGACCCAGTACTTC
>TRBJ1-5|once|.|TRBV20-1
CSARERRDSNQPQHF
TGCAGTGCTAGAGAACGCAGGGATAGCAATCAGCCCCAGCATTTT
>TRBJ2-1|.|TRBD2|TRBV6-2/TRBV6-3
CASTYPIAGVNEQFF
TGTGCCAGCACCTACCCGATAGCGGGAGTGAATGAGCAGTTCTTC
>TRBJ2-1|.|.|TRBV20-1
CSARGERAGGNEQFF
TGTAGTGCTAGGGGTGAGCGTGCGGGCGGTAATGAGCAGTTCTTC
>TRBJ2-3|few|.|TRBV20-1
CSATPGRDLVGTDTQYF
TGCAGTGCTACCCCCGGGCGGGACTTAGTAGGCACAGATACGCAGTATTTT
>TRBJ2-3|.|.|TRBV15
CATRNLGLNTQYF
TGTGCCACCCGAAATCTTGGACTGAATACGCAGTATTTT
>TRBJ2-4|few|TRBD2|TRBV28
CASSFRAGPNIQYF
TGTGCCAGCAGTTTTCGAGCGGGGCCTAACATTCAGTACTTC
>TRBJ2-3|few|TRBD2|TRBV5-1
CASSLGSGVSTDTQYF
TGCGCCAGCAGCTTGGGTAGCGGGGTTAGCACAGATACGCAGTATTTT
>TRBJ2-5|few|TRBD2|TRBV12-3/TRBV12-4
CASSPSSGSVGETQYF
TGTGCCAGCAGTCCTTCTAGCGGGAGCGTTGGAGAGACCCAGTACTTC
>TRBJ2-1|.|TRBD2|TRBV24-1
CATSDLAGGGYNEQFF
TGTGCCACCAGTGACCTAGCGGGAGGTGGTTACAATGAGCAGTTCTTC
>TRBJ2-3|.|.|TRBV12-3/TRBV12-4
CASSRSGRLGTDTQYF
TGTGCCAGCAGCCGTTCAGGGAGATTAGGCACAGATACGCAGTATTTT
>TRBJ2-1|few|.|TRBV24-1
CATSGLRGEQFF
TGTGCCACCAGTGGGTTACGCGGTGAGCAGTTCTTC
>TRBJ2-7|.|.|TRBV7-8
CASSLGPGVEQYF
TGTGCCAGCAGCCTGGGACCGGGGGTCGAGCAGTACTTC
>TRBJ1-4|few|.|TRBV3-1
CASSQRTVEKLFF
TGTGCCAGCAGCCAAAGGACAGTAGAAAAACTGTTTTTT